This T cell receptor (beta chain) was identified in a study of blood T cells in healthy people across ages. This clonotype was seen repeatedly, ten times or more. Sample-barcoded 5' priming and a J-beta primer mix drove a second PCR of roughly 6 to 12 cycles. TCRdb reanalysed the 5' RACE reads using MiXCR and keeps one entry per CDR3 protein. The data contain about 640,000 distinct CDR3 sequences, around 43% of them seen just once; the ten biggest clones take up 25% to 35%. The receptor comes from an elderly man in good health. Sequences were obtained from blood.

The CDR3 protein is CATSRDQETQYF. CDR3 sequence (DNA): TGTGCCACCAGCAGAGATCAAGAGACCCAGTACTTC. V and J are TRBV15 and TRBJ2-5, with D unclear. Germline V gene data show CDR1 as LNHNV and CDR2 as YYDKDF (reference sequence). With 0 bases removed from V and 2 bases from J, the gap between germline ends came to 1 base. The CDR3 length is 12 residues.